This T cell receptor (beta chain) was documented in a study of graft-versus-host responses after intestinal transplantation listed by TCRdb under 2021. For the study in its entirety: The transplants that recipients got were multivisceral, liver-intestinal, or isolated intestinal. All recipients received anti-thymocyte globulin induction followed by maintenance tacrolimus and steroids for around three years. After intestinal transplantation, graft-versus-host and host-versus-graft alloreactive T cell clones were followed in the graft, circulation and bone marrow using bulk TCR-beta CDR3 sequencing. To identify alloreactive clones, pre-transplant mixed lymphocyte reaction products were sequenced and then compared with unstimulated pre-transplant donor and recipient T cells. Of the roughly 23 intestinal transplant recipients enrolled in the cohort, one of whom was a retransplant, a few patients without pretransplant specimens were excluded. Donor T cell macrochimerism was defined as a peak of at least 4% donor T cells among recipient peripheral blood mononuclear cells. Rather than going through the commercial service, samples from three later patients were sequenced in-house on an Illumina MiSeq and processed with MiXCR.

The receptor library was made with the immunoSEQ multiplex PCR assay. For most patients, genomic DNA was isolated using the Qiagen DNeasy Blood and Tissue Kit and was shipped frozen to Adaptive Biotechnologies for TCR sequencing. For most patients, high-throughput TCR-beta CDR3 sequencing of genomic DNA was performed by Adaptive Biotechnologies. The original pipeline was this. TCR sequencing data for roughly 20 patients were retrieved from Adaptive's ImmunoSEQ software; a few other patients were processed with MiXCR and VDJtools. To correct CD4 versus CD8 sorting errors, sequences present in both subsets at a frequency ratio below 5:1 were removed. CDR3 nucleotide sequences shared by donor and recipient were removed because the origin of these sequences could not be assigned. To count as alloreactive, a clone needed at least 2-fold expansion over unstimulated cells and a minimum CFSE-low frequency of 0.002% (template counts) or 0.001% (read counts). Mappable clones were those detected in sequenced pre-transplant spleen, lymph node, or MLR CFSE-low populations of the donor or recipient. Cumulative frequency of alloreactive clones was calculated as a percentage of all sequences weighted by copy number. The clones in this table, taken by TCRdb from immuneACCESS, are in-frame only. Not every clone is retained; where verified, under half of the shortfall comes from an unresolved V gene, and the cause of the rest is unknown. D and trimming were read from the DNA, whereas the V and J calls and clone size are those reported in that table. The sample has some 130,000 clones on record, approximately 92% of them singletons. Of the sample, about 0.11% falls within the top ten clones.

This clone was counted a single time. No cognate antigen has been identified for it. Per-base quality was not reported, and no clone a single base away is much larger than it. From cysteine to phenylalanine, the CDR3 is 14 amino acids long. Only the CDR3 region is kept as DNA, spanning 42 bases read in frame from base 1. Based on the germline V gene (reference sequence), the CDR1 and CDR2 sequences are LNHDA and SQIVND. V and J lose 8 bases and 5 bases, and a span of 15 bases separates them. Results the study describes overall, beyond this receptor: The relatively low number and heterogeneity of intestinal transplant patients limited the conclusions. Early after transplant, declines in HvG clones were associated with peak levels of circulating GvH clones. In patients with donor T cell macrochimerism, the allografts had high GvH to HvG T cell clonal ratios. GvH clones were found in recipient bone marrow, and some of the GvH clones appeared earlier in ileal mucosa or blood, which is consistent with an intestinal mucosal origin.

The time point label, read with the paper, signifies: cells obtained before transplantation from donor or recipient. CD3+CD4+ and CD3+CD8+ populations were FACS-sorted from unstimulated pre-transplant donor and recipient cells taken from spleen or lymph nodes. The source was unstimulated CD4+ T cells sorted from spleen or lymph node cells, collected before intestinal transplant. This receptor was obtained from a human donor who received an intestinal transplant. The chain is assembled from TRBV19 and TRBJ2-2; TRBD1 is a weak D gene call, 6 bases matching. The CDR3 region: CASVFGTMTGELFF. The DNA reads as follows: TGTGCCAGTGTCTTCGGGACAATGACCGGGGAGCTGTTTTTT.